Listed below are T cell receptor beta chains from one sample, sequenced in a study of T cell responses to AZD1222 COVID-19 vaccine. Repertoires were generated with immunoSEQ multiplex PCR, while TCRdb's copy carries only in-frame clones and drops some. The sample lists approximately 200,000 clones; approximately 89% were seen once. Sample: peripheral blood, taken 28 days after the second AZD1222 dose. Every receptor here comes from an adult who received the AZD1222 COVID-19 vaccine. The CDR3 runs from the conserved cysteine through the conserved F or W. D genes are given only for firm matches. Size tells how often a clone was seen (once, few, many) or the class of an expanded clone, and some rows leave it out.

TRBJ1-2 | - | TRBV5-1 | - | CASSSGEASNYGYTF | TGCGCCAGCAGCTCCGGCGAGGCCTCTAACTATGGCTACACCTTC
TRBJ2-7 | - | TRBV28 | - | CASSRPAGRIDEQYF | TGTGCCAGCAGTCGACCGGCGGGAAGGATTGACGAGCAGTACTTC
TRBJ1-2 | - | TRBV27 | few | CASSPPSLHRYTF | TGTGCCAGCAGTCCACCCTCTCTCCATCGCTACACCTTC
TRBJ2-4 | - | TRBV6-2/TRBV6-3 | - | CASSPGQLLAKNIQYF | TGTGCCAGCAGCCCTGGACAGCTTCTAGCCAAAAACATTCAGTACTTC
TRBJ2-7 | TRBD2 | TRBV28 | - | CASSPTGTSDSYEQYF | TGTGCCAGCAGTCCAACCGGGACTAGCGACTCCTACGAGCAGTACTTC
TRBJ1-2 | TRBD1 | TRBV4-1 | - | CASSVRDRDFDGYTF | TGCGCCAGCAGCGTCCGGGACAGGGATTTCGATGGCTACACCTTC
TRBJ1-1 | - | TRBV11-3 | few | CASSLEDSEIGTEAFF | TGTGCCAGCAGCTTAGAGGACAGCGAGATTGGGACTGAAGCTTTCTTT
TRBJ2-1 | - | TRBV20-1 | - | CSAHLNEQFF | TGCAGTGCCCACCTCAATGAGCAGTTCTTC
TRBJ2-2 | - | TRBV29-1 | - | CSVPGPPVGELFF | TGCAGCGTCCCAGGGCCCCCCGTCGGGGAGCTGTTTTTT
TRBJ2-2 | - | TRBV30 | - | CAWSVQSSPGELFF | TGTGCCTGGAGTGTACAGTCTAGCCCCGGGGAGCTGTTTTTT
TRBJ1-6 | - | TRBV30 | - | CAGGEGVRSPLHF | TGTGCGGGGGGGGAGGGGGTACGGTCACCCCTCCACTTT
TRBJ2-7 | TRBD1 | TRBV19 | - | CASSSVGDRGHEQYF | TGTGCCAGTAGTTCGGTTGGGGACAGGGGCCACGAGCAGTACTTC
TRBJ2-3 | - | TRBV20-1 | - | CSASWQGRTDTQYF | TGCAGTGCTAGTTGGCAAGGTCGCACAGATACGCAGTATTTT
TRBJ1-1 | TRBD1 | TRBV18 | - | CASSVAGQGTEAFF | TGTGCCAGCTCAGTCGCGGGACAGGGCACTGAAGCTTTCTTT
TRBJ2-7 | - | TRBV5-1 | few | CASSLVGSSYEQYF | TGCGCCAGCAGCTTGGTCGGGAGCTCCTACGAGCAGTACTTC
TRBJ1-4 | TRBD1 | TRBV28 | - | CASKAGDSPWEKLFF | TGTGCCAGCAAAGCCGGGGACAGCCCTTGGGAAAAACTGTTTTTT
TRBJ1-1 | - | TRBV6-5 | - | CASSFGWNTEAFF | TGTGCCAGCAGCTTCGGATGGAACACTGAAGCTTTCTTT
TRBJ1-2 | TRBD1 | TRBV4-1 | - | CASSLSQGGAYGYTF | TGCGCCAGCAGCCTTTCTCAGGGGGGGGCCTATGGCTACACCTTC
TRBJ1-4 | - | TRBV5-1 | once | CASSRDRLTTNEKLFF | TGCGCCAGCAGCCGAGACAGACTGACAACTAATGAAAAACTGTTTTTT
TRBJ2-1 | - | TRBV12-5 | - | CASGYDYPQIF | TGTGCTAGTGGCTATGACTACCCCCAGATCTTC
TRBJ2-2 | - | TRBV7-2 | - | CASSRARAENTGELFF | TGTGCCAGCAGCCGGGCAAGGGCGGAGAACACCGGGGAGCTGTTTTTT
TRBJ2-7 | TRBD2 | TRBV4-1 | once | CASSQRPGTSATYEQYF | TGCGCCAGCAGCCAACGCCCCGGGACTAGCGCGACCTACGAGCAGTACTTC
TRBJ1-1 | - | TRBV28 | - | CASSPRPGEAFF | TGTGCCAGCAGTCCTAGGCCGGGGGAAGCTTTCTTT
TRBJ2-2 | - | TRBV2 | few | CASCAGPRVLGNTGELFF | TGTGCCAGCTGCGCAGGCCCCCGGGTATTAGGTAACACCGGGGAGCTGTTTTTT
TRBJ2-5 | - | TRBV28 | - | CASTPNEKGRETQYF | TGTGCCAGCACCCCAAACGAAAAGGGGAGAGAGACCCAGTACTTC